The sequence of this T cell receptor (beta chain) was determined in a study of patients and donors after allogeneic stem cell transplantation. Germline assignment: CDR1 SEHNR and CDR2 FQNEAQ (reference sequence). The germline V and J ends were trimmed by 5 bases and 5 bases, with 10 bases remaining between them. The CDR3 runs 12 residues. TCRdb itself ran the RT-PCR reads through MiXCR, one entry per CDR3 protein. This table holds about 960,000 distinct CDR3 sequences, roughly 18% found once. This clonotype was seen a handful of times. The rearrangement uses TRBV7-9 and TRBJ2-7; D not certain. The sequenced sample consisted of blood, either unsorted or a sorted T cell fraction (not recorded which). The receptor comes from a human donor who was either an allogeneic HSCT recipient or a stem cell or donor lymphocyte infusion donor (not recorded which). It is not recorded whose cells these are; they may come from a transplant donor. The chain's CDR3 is CASSHEVDEQYF. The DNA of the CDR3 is TGTGCCAGCAGCCACGAGGTTGACGAGCAGTACTTC.